The clone carrying this T cell receptor beta chain was counted a single time. Deletions cut 1 base from V and 1 base from J, with 14 bases between. CDR1 and CDR2 (germline): LNHDA, SQIVND (reference sequence). The CDR3 loop spans 17 amino acids. This entry is derived from a study of technical replicates of blood from a handful of donors. Libraries were prepared by immunoSEQ multiplex PCR; TCRdb keeps only in-frame clonotypes and omits some of them. The data show about 83,000 clones, about 96% seen once. This receptor was identified in a human donor in good health. What was sequenced was T cells isolated from PBMCs. This chain joins TRBV19 and TRBJ1-5; tentative D call: TRBD1 (6 bases). For the CDR3, the DNA is TGTGCCAGTAGTATAGGGGCGGGGGCCTTAAGCAATCAGCCCCAGCATTTT. This codes for CASSIGAGALSNQPQHF.